These 26 T cell receptor beta chains originate from one sample sequenced in a study of T cell responses to AZD1222 COVID-19 vaccine. Produced via immunoSEQ multiplex PCR; TCRdb's table is partial and in-frame only. The sample lists roughly 150,000 clones; about 89% were seen once. The sequencing used peripheral blood, collected 28 days after the second AZD1222 dose. The receptors shown here come from an adult who received the AZD1222 COVID-19 vaccine.

A single count supports this clone. V and J are TRBV11-2 and TRBJ1-4; the D is unclear. CDR3 size: 12 residues. Deletions cut 5 bases from V and 8 bases from J, with 9 bases between. Germline V gene data show CDR1 as SGHAT and CDR2 as FQNNGV. CDR3 DNA sequence: TGTGCCAGCAGCCTTGGAGAAGAAAAACTGTTTTTT. Residues: CASSLGEEKLFF.

The chain links TRBV7-9 to TRBJ1-1; D gene unclear. There are 13 residues in the CDR3. With 1 base removed from V and 0 bases from J, the gap between germline ends came to 3 bases. Germline V gene data show CDR1 as SEHNR and CDR2 as FQNEAQ (reference sequence). The CDR3 protein is CASSLEMNTEAFF. The CDR3 DNA reads as TGTGCCAGCAGCTTAGAGATGAACACTGAAGCTTTCTTT.

This clone showed up just a few times. This chain joins TRBV3-1 (or the pseudogene TRBV3-2) and TRBJ2-5; 10 positions agree with TRBD2. V was clipped by 2 bases and J by 5 bases; unmatched bases: 17. The CDR3 is 19 amino acids. CDR1 LGHDT and CDR2 YNNKEL come from the germline V gene (reference sequence). CDR3 amino acids: CASSQRTRGRAGGPETQYF. CDR3 DNA sequence: TGTGCCAGCAGCCAAAGAACCCGGGGACGAGCGGGGGGGCCGGAGACCCAGTACTTC.

The CDR3 coding sequence is TGTGCCAGCAGCCCGGGACAGAGCTCCTACAATGAGCAGTTCTTC. Its protein product is CASSPGQSSYNEQFF. The J gene is TRBJ2-1, the V gene TRBV5-4, with 7 bases matching TRBD1. CDR1 and CDR2 from the germline V gene are SGHNT and YYREEE (reference sequence). V was clipped by 4 bases and J by 0 bases; unmatched bases: 4. This CDR3 comprises 15 residues.

The chain uses TRBV5-4 and TRBJ1-1; 7 bases match TRBD1. The CDR3 covers 15 residues. The germline V gene encodes CDR1 SGHNT and CDR2 YYREEE (reference sequence). The trim removed 2 bases at V and 5 bases at J, leaving 9 bases unmatched. In nucleotides, the CDR3 is TGTGCCAGCAGCTTATCGTTTCAGGGGGGGACTGAAGCTTTCTTT. This translates into CASSLSFQGGTEAFF.

This clone was seen just once. The CDR3: CASSLGTGGPYSNQPQHF. In DNA, the CDR3 is TGTGCCAGCAGCTTAGGGACAGGGGGCCCTTATAGCAATCAGCCCCAGCATTTT. The chain employs TRBV7-2 and TRBJ1-5; 11 bases are a match to TRBD1. Germline V gene lookup returns CDR1 SGHTA and CDR2 FQGNSA. Losses at the gene ends were 1 base for V and 0 bases for J; bases not matched to a gene: 5. The CDR3 is made up of 18 amino acids.

The V call is TRBV5-4, the J call TRBJ2-1; D possibly uses TRBD1 or TRBD2 (5 bases each). V was clipped by 0 bases and J by 9 bases, with 16 bases between them. The length of the CDR3 is 15 residues. Germline V lookup: CDR1 SGHNT, CDR2 YYREEE (reference sequence). The CDR3 region is CASSLARGALGEQFF. The CDR3 region has the DNA TGTGCCAGCAGCTTGGCCCGAGGGGCTCTTGGTGAGCAGTTCTTC.

The rearrangement joins TRBV3-1 (or the pseudogene TRBV3-2) to TRBJ2-1; D is undetermined. The CDR3 is 12 residues long. Germline V CDR1 and CDR2: LGHDT, YNNKEL (reference sequence). With 0 bases removed from V and 16 bases from J, the gap between germline ends came to 13 bases. The CDR3 sequence is CASSQDPKNRFF. CDR3 DNA: TGTGCCAGCAGCCAAGATCCAAAGAACCGATTCTTC.

This clone was counted at least ten times. The chain couples TRBV29-1 to TRBJ2-2; D uncertain. V gave up 7 bases and J gave up 5 bases, with 8 bases separating them. This CDR3 comprises 11 residues. Germline assignment: CDR1 SQVTM and CDR2 ANQGSEA. In DNA form, the CDR3 reads TGCAGCGGTAGTAATACCGGGGAGCTGTTTTTT. Its protein product is CSGSNTGELFF.

The chain joins TRBV5-1 to TRBJ2-7, with 9 bases fitting TRBD2. The CDR3 totals 14 residues. V shed 0 bases and J 5 bases; nucleotides not matched to a gene: 3. Looked up from germline, CDR1 is SGHRS and CDR2 is YFSETQ. The CDR3 sequence: CASSLAAGGHEQYF. The DNA for the CDR3 is TGCGCCAGCAGCTTGGCAGCGGGGGGCCACGAGCAGTACTTC.

This clone was detected a few times. V is TRBV14 and J is TRBJ2-1, with D perhaps TRBD1 or TRBD2 (5 bases each). Trimming removed 3 bases at V and 6 bases at J, with 9 bases between. The CDR3 sequence is 13 residues long. Germline V gives CDR1 SGHDN, CDR2 FVKESK. The CDR3 spells CASSQRGTNEQFF. The CDR3 DNA follows: TGTGCCAGCAGCCAGAGGGGAACCAATGAGCAGTTCTTC.

The chain is built from TRBV19 and TRBJ1-4; the match to TRBD1 covers 9 bases. Germline V CDR1 and CDR2: LNHDA, SQIVND (reference sequence). The CDR3 is made up of 15 amino acids. V was pared by 4 bases and J by 7 bases, with 7 bases of the junction left unmatched. The CDR3 DNA is TGTGCCAGTAGTAAACAGGGGGCCTTGCGTGAAAAACTGTTTTTT. Translation: CASSKQGALREKLFF.

This chain connects TRBV11-2 to TRBJ2-1; 8 bases match TRBD2. The J segment lost 0 bases and the V segment lost 5 bases, leaving 9 bases of the junction unmatched. Germline-derived CDR1 and CDR2 are SGHAT and FQNNGV. CDR3 length equals 17 residues. Written as DNA, the CDR3 is TGTGCCAGCAGCCAGACGGGAGGGCTAAGCTCCTACAATGAGCAGTTCTTC. Translation: CASSQTGGLSSYNEQFF.

The CDR3 sequence: CASSVPGQGNYGYTF. The CDR3, as DNA: TGTGCCAGCAGTGTCCCGGGACAGGGGAACTATGGCTACACCTTC. The chain couples TRBV2 to TRBJ1-2; 10 positions match TRBD1. This CDR3 region has 15 residues. The junction had 4 bases not matched to a gene; V was cut back by 4 bases and J by 2 bases. Germline lookup yields CDR1 SNHLY and CDR2 FYNNEI.

The rearrangement joins TRBV10-3 to TRBJ1-5; D may be TRBD1 (5 bases). V dropped 9 bases and J dropped 5 bases, with 14 bases sitting between them. This CDR3 contains 13 residues. From germline, CDR1 is ENHRY and CDR2 SYGVKD. DNA for the CDR3: TGTGCCATTTCACAGGAGAACGATCAGCCCCAGCATTTT. It is translated as CAISQENDQPQHF.

The V gene is TRBV2, the J gene TRBJ1-1; D remains unclear. V gave up 2 bases and J gave up 1 base, with 11 bases separating them. The CDR3 has 15 amino acids. Per the germline V gene, CDR1 is SNHLY and CDR2 is FYNNEI. The CDR3, as DNA: TGTGCCAGCAGTGAAAGGGCCAGGAAGAACACTGAAGCTTTCTTT. Amino acid sequence: CASSERARKNTEAFF. The variable domain in full, completed from reference TRBV2 and TRBJ1-1, reads EPEVTQTPSHQVTQMGQEVILRCVPISNHLYFYWYRQILGQKVEFLVSFYNNEISEKSEIFDDQFSVERPDGSNFTLKIRSTKLEDSAMYFCASSERARKNTEAFFGQGTRLTVV.

V and J are TRBV7-8 and TRBJ1-1; perhaps TRBD1 as D (5 bases). V was shortened by 0 bases and J by 4 bases, with 9 bases between the two germline ends. Germline CDR1 reads SGHVS; CDR2 reads FQNEAQ. CDR3 length equals 14 residues. CDR3 sequence: CASSLAQGFTEAFF. For the CDR3, the DNA is TGTGCCAGCAGCTTAGCTCAGGGATTCACTGAAGCTTTCTTT. The full variable domain, completed using reference TRBV7-8 and TRBJ1-1, is GAGVSQSPRYKVAKRGQDVALRCDPISGHVSLFWYQQALGQGPEFLTYFQNEAQLDKSGLPSDRFFAERPEGSVSTLKIQRTQQEDSAVYLCASSLAQGFTEAFFGQGTRLTVV.

This chain uses TRBV10-3 with TRBJ1-2; TRBD1 might be the D (5 bases). From germline, CDR1 is ENHRY and CDR2 SYGVKD. V was trimmed by 6 bases and J by 6 bases, leaving 20 bases between them. The CDR3 sequence is 15 residues long. CDR3 DNA: TGTGCCATCAGAAGAGCCTCCTTGGGGCTTGATGGCTACACCTTC. Its protein product is CAIRRASLGLDGYTF.

The rearrangement uses TRBV10-3 and TRBJ2-1; D might be TRBD2 (6 bases). The V end was cut by 5 bases, the J end by 3 bases, with 11 bases between. Germline-derived CDR1 and CDR2 are ENHRY and SYGVKD. The CDR3 is made up of 14 amino acids. CDR3 region: CAISKGLNYNEQFF. DNA for the CDR3: TGTGCCATCAGTAAGGGACTGAACTACAATGAGCAGTTCTTC.

This chain links TRBV29-1 with TRBJ2-3; 7 nucleotides agree with TRBD1. The CDR3 spans 15 residues. Germline CDR1 is SQVTM and CDR2 is ANQGSEA. The V segment lost 3 bases and the J segment 4 bases; nucleotides outside the gene matches: 10. This chain's CDR3 is CSVEDPNRGADTQYF. The CDR3 DNA reads TGCAGCGTTGAGGATCCCAACAGGGGTGCAGATACGCAGTATTTT.

The rearrangement uses TRBV3-1 (or the pseudogene TRBV3-2) and TRBJ2-7; maybe TRBD1 (6 bases). Germline V lookup: CDR1 LGHDT, CDR2 YNNKEL (reference sequence). The CDR3 runs 14 residues. V lost 4 bases to trimming and J lost 4 bases, with 14 bases between them. The CDR3 sequence is CASSRRTATYEQYF. Here the CDR3 DNA reads TGTGCCAGCAGCCGCAGGACAGCAACATACGAGCAGTACTTC.

This clone was seen just once. The chain has TRBV27 and TRBJ2-7, with TRBD2 identical over 11 bases. Germline values: CDR1 MNHEY, CDR2 SMNVEV (reference sequence). V dropped 6 bases and J dropped 3; count of bases not matched to a gene: 1. The CDR3 runs to 13 residues. CDR3 loop: CASRGTSGYEQYF. The CDR3 bases are TGTGCCAGCAGGGGGACTAGCGGCTACGAGCAGTACTTC.

The chain carries TRBV2 and TRBJ1-4; no clear D. The germline V gene has CDR1 SNHLY and CDR2 FYNNEI. The CDR3 length is 15 residues. V was pared by 4 bases and J by 10 bases, with 19 bases between. The CDR3 DNA sequence: TGTGCCAGCAGTGCACACCGCCCAGCGACACGAAAACTGTTTTTT. It codes for CASSAHRPATRKLFF.

The chain employs TRBV18 and TRBJ1-1, with 7 bases that match TRBD1. This CDR3 region has 14 residues. The ends lost 5 bases at V and 1 base at J; junction bases unmatched: 4. CDR1 is KGHSH and CDR2 is LQKENI in the germline V gene. CDR3 sequence reads: CASSAGQENTEAFF. The CDR3, as DNA: TGTGCCAGCTCAGCCGGACAGGAGAACACTGAAGCTTTCTTT.

The chain uses TRBV4-1 and TRBJ1-3; D not certain. Trimming pared 0 bases from V and 3 bases from J, leaving 9 bases between. From germline, CDR1 is MGHRA and CDR2 YSYEKL. The CDR3 length is 15 residues. In DNA form, the CDR3 reads TGCGCCAGCAGCCAAGATCGGGGTTATGGAAACACCATATATTTT. Its translation is CASSQDRGYGNTIYF.

The chain is built from TRBV5-6 and TRBJ1-5, with D unclear. CDR3 length equals 16 residues. V lost 7 bases and J lost 2, with 19 bases in between. Germline V gene data show CDR1 as SGHDT and CDR2 as YYEEEE. The CDR3 spells CASPVTNGRGNQPQHF. The CDR3 DNA follows: TGTGCCAGCCCTGTTACTAATGGACGTGGCAATCAGCCCCAGCATTTT.